Shown below are 15 T cell receptor beta chains from a single sample sequenced in a study. TCRdb fed the RT-PCR reads into MiXCR, producing one record per CDR3 protein. The sample lists hundreds of thousands of distinct CDR3 sequences, 14% seen once, with roughly 3.9% in the top ten. Sequencing was carried out using memory CD4+ T cells from blood. These receptors came from a female donor in good health, serving as a healthy control.

This clonotype was seen at least ten times. This rearrangement joins TRBV29-1 to TRBJ2-7, with 9 bases lining up with TRBD1. The J segment lost 5 bases and the V segment lost 6 bases, leaving 11 bases of the junction unmatched. In germline, CDR1 is SQVTM, CDR2 ANQGSEA. The CDR3 extends over 14 amino acids. The CDR3 region is CSVQGDRAPNEQYF. The DNA of the CDR3 is TGCAGCGTACAAGGGGACAGGGCCCCCAACGAGCAGTACTTC.

This clonotype was seen many times. The chain links TRBV20-1 to TRBJ2-1, with a weak D call TRBD2 (5 bases). The CDR3 is 16 amino acids. Trimming removed 5 bases at V and 1 base at J, with 18 bases between. The germline V gene encodes CDR1 DFQATT and CDR2 SNEGSKA (reference sequence). The CDR3 is CSAGNWPAASYNEQFF. CDR3 nucleotides: TGCAGTGCTGGGAATTGGCCAGCGGCGTCCTACAATGAGCAGTTCTTC.

This clonotype was recorded at least ten times. The chain combines TRBV20-1 with TRBJ2-7; 7 nucleotides match TRBD2. The germline CDR1 and CDR2 sequences are DFQATT and SNEGSKA (reference sequence). This CDR3 region has 16 residues. J gave up 1 base and V 0 bases, and 9 bases lay outside the gene matches. The CDR3 DNA sequence: TGCAGTGCTAGAGATCTAAGGACTAGTGGTTCCTACGAGCAGTACTTC. This translates into CSARDLRTSGSYEQYF.

The table lists this clonotype with many counts. V is TRBV9 and J is TRBJ2-1; 13 bases agree with TRBD2. Trimming removed 2 bases from V and 8 bases from J; junction bases left unmatched: 1. This CDR3 has 14 residues. Germline assignment: CDR1 SGDLS and CDR2 YYNGEE. The CDR3 reads CASSVGLAGDEQFF. The CDR3 DNA reads TGTGCCAGCAGCGTTGGACTAGCGGGAGATGAGCAGTTCTTC.

The chain combines TRBV7-2 with TRBJ2-1, with TRBD1 matching 7 bases. This CDR3 has 14 amino acids. The ends lost 2 bases at V and 5 bases at J; junction bases unmatched: 3. Germline lookup yields CDR1 SGHTA and CDR2 FQGNSA. As DNA, the CDR3 is TGTGCCAGCAGCTTATGGACAGGTAACAATGAGCAGTTCTTC. This translates into CASSLWTGNNEQFF.

This clonotype turned up a few times. This chain connects TRBV6-5 to TRBJ2-1, with 11 bases matching TRBD1. The germline V gene encodes CDR1 MNHEY and CDR2 SVGAGI. V was clipped by 2 bases and J by 6 bases; unmatched bases: 3. This CDR3 comprises 15 residues. Here the CDR3 DNA reads TGTGCCAGCAGTTACGGGACAGGGGGTCTCAATGAGCAGTTCTTC. This codes for CASSYGTGGLNEQFF.

This clonotype appeared many times. The chain couples TRBV29-1 to TRBJ2-3; unclear D gene. This CDR3 has 12 residues. CDR1 is SQVTM and CDR2 is ANQGSEA in the germline V gene. V lost 3 bases and J lost 3, with 7 bases in between. CDR3: CSVDSRTDTQYF. In nucleotides, the CDR3 is TGCAGCGTTGATTCCCGGACAGATACGCAGTATTTT.

The J gene is TRBJ2-1, the V gene TRBV7-3, with D possibly matching TRBD2 (6 bases). The CDR3 spans 14 residues. Germline V gene sequence: CDR1 SGHTA, CDR2 FQGTGA. Trimming pared 6 bases from V and 5 bases from J, leaving 14 bases between. The CDR3 coding sequence is TGTGCCAGCAGTCTACCGGGGAGGAACAATGAGCAGTTCTTC. Translation: CASSLPGRNNEQFF.

The chain carries TRBV18 and TRBJ2-2; tentative D call: TRBD1 (6 bases). Trimming removed 0 bases at V and 3 bases at J, with 11 bases between. Germline V gene sequence: CDR1 KGHSH, CDR2 LQKENI. This CDR3 spans 16 amino acids. In nucleotides, the CDR3 is TGTGCCAGCTCACCACCTGTGGGGGCCCACACCGGGGAGCTGTTTTTT. Protein product: CASSPPVGAHTGELFF.

This clonotype was counted between two and nine times. The chain recombines TRBV20-1 with TRBJ1-2; 7 nucleotides match TRBD1. Germline V lookup: CDR1 DFQATT, CDR2 SNEGSKA (reference sequence). CDR3 size: 14 residues. J gave up 4 bases and V 3 bases, and 8 bases lay outside the gene matches. The DNA for the CDR3 is TGCAGTGCTAGCTCAGGGGGGTTTGGCTATGGCTACACCTTC. Protein sequence: CSASSGGFGYGYTF.

This clonotype showed up just a few times. Written as DNA, the CDR3 is TGCGCCAGCAGTGATATCTTCACTAGCGGAGCTAGCACAGATACGCAGTATTTT. Translation gives CASSDIFTSGASTDTQYF. The chain uses TRBV10-2 and TRBJ2-3; 8 nucleotides line up with TRBD2. CDR1 and CDR2 from the germline V gene are WSHSY and SAAADI. The CDR3 is made up of 18 amino acids. V was pared by 3 bases and J by 0 bases, with 11 bases of the junction left unmatched.

This clonotype was counted between two and nine times. V and J are TRBV7-9 and TRBJ1-6; D may be TRBD1 (5 bases). Trimming removed 6 bases from V and 5 bases from J, with 11 bases in between. Germline CDR1 is SEHNR and CDR2 is FQNEAQ (reference sequence). The CDR3 runs 14 residues. CDR3 DNA sequence: TGTGCCAGCAGTTTTATGACAGATAATTCACCCCTCCACTTT. Amino acid sequence: CASSFMTDNSPLHF.

This clonotype was seen ten or more times. The chain joins TRBV6-5 to TRBJ1-1; D gene unclear. Trimming took off 2 bases at V and 8 bases at J, with 3 bases between the two ends. The length of the CDR3 is 10 residues. Germline assignment: CDR1 MNHEY and CDR2 SVGAGI. The CDR3: CASSYREAFF. DNA of the CDR3: TGTGCCAGCAGTTACAGAGAAGCTTTCTTT.

The chain recombines TRBV28 with TRBJ1-1, with 7 nucleotides matching TRBD1. Germline assignment: CDR1 MDHEN and CDR2 SYDVKM. The CDR3 loop spans 15 amino acids. Trimming at V came to 2 bases and at J to 4 bases, leaving 7 bases not matched to a gene. CDR3 sequence (DNA): TGTGCCAGCAGTTTAGCTGGGACAGTTTCCACTGAAGCTTTCTTT. Translated, it gives CASSLAGTVSTEAFF.

This rearrangement joins TRBV24-1 to TRBJ2-3; D call uncertain. Between the trimmed V and J ends, which lost 1 base and 1 base, there was a span of 8 bases. CDR3 size: 15 residues. CDR1 and CDR2 (germline): KGHDR, SFDVKD. CDR3 region: CATSDFRVGTDTQYF. CDR3 nucleotide sequence: TGTGCCACCAGTGATTTTAGGGTTGGCACAGATACGCAGTATTTT.